The clone carrying this T cell receptor beta chain was seen more than once but under ten times. Its target is not known. This record comes from a study of T-cell memory formation after mild COVID-19. Study as a whole: Clusters of TCRs were largely donor specific.

Per germline, CDR1 SGHVS and CDR2 FQNEAQ. Trimming removed 0 bases from V and 7 bases from J, with 16 bases in between. The CDR3 runs 15 residues. TCRdb fed the 5' RACE reads into MiXCR, producing one record per CDR3 protein. Of about 400,000 distinct CDR3 sequences in the sample, around 24% are singletons; the top ten hold around 8.7%. Study observations and caveats: Clonal second-wave expansions that peaked on day 37 had unconfirmed SARS-CoV-2 specificity. Clones which contracted sat mainly in CM and EM if CD4+, and in EMRA if CD8+.

The material sequenced was PBMCs or a T cell subset sorted from them (not recorded which). This sequence originates from an adult woman who had mild COVID-19 (a few samples of this study predate the infection). Cell type and time point are not known. This chain links TRBV7-8 with TRBJ2-7; D may be TRBD1 (6 bases). In DNA, the CDR3 is TGTGCCAGCAGCTTAGCAGGGACACCGTCAGGGGAGCAGTACTTC. Translating gives CASSLAGTPSGEQYF.